The clone carrying this T cell receptor (beta chain) has just a few counts. Its antigen remains unidentified. Tregs were sorted as CD4+CD25+CD127-/low cells. Regarding the study as a whole: Whole repertoires were not studied in the larger cohort, only one V-J beta rearrangement.

After constant-region reverse-primer amplification, full-length variable regions underwent semi-nested PCR with Nested Universal Primer A. TCRdb re-analysed the 5' RACE reads in MiXCR, keeping a single row per CDR3 protein. The sample shows 62,000 or so distinct CDR3 sequences, about 25% of them seen only once. The CDR3 loop spans 12 amino acids. Trimming pared 8 bases from V and 6 bases from J, leaving 10 bases between. The germline gives CDR1 ENHRY, CDR2 SYGVKD. The sequencing sample was made of tumor-infiltrating Tregs sorted from the breast tumor. V gene TRBV10-3 combines with J gene TRBJ2-2; D tentatively reads TRBD1 or TRBD2 (6 bases each). This clonotype was sampled from a female donor with breast cancer. The CDR3 sequence is CAIYGGSGELFF. The CDR3 DNA is TGTGCCATCTACGGGGGCTCCGGGGAGCTGTTTTTT.